This T cell receptor beta chain emerged from a study of T cells in Graves' hyperthyroidism and ophthalmopathy. Germline assignment: CDR1 SGHVS and CDR2 FNYEAQ. Trimming cost V 1 base and J 4 bases, with 14 bases left between them. This CDR3 region has 15 residues. TCR beta CDR3 regions were amplified from RNA transcripts. Carried out on the TCR CDR3, a first-round RT-PCR used the HTBI primer set. TCRdb used MiXCR to reprocess the multiplex PCR reads, holding one entry per CDR3 protein. The sample comprises 500,000 to 800,000 distinct CDR3 sequences, 45% of which are singletons, and roughly 6.5% rests with the top ten. Study outcomes and limitations: Most thyroid clonotypes expanded above 0.001 were also detected in blood. Researchers report that a 13 V-J model separated ophthalmopathy from stable hyperthyroidism. Ophthalmopathy was predicted by the model a median of 6.5 months ahead of onset.

Clinical symptoms, serum thyroxine, TRAb, thyroid ultrasound and orbital computed tomography informed diagnoses. Notes on this clonotype: Its target is unknown.

The material sequenced was peripheral blood or thyroid tissue (not recorded which). This chain uses TRBV7-6 with TRBJ2-7; no definite D call. The TCR was taken from an adult man with Graves' disease, either hyperthyroidism or ophthalmopathy (not recorded which). The CDR3: CASSLGMGSAYEQYF. The CDR3 DNA follows: TGTGCCAGCAGCTTAGGGATGGGCAGCGCGTACGAGCAGTACTTC.